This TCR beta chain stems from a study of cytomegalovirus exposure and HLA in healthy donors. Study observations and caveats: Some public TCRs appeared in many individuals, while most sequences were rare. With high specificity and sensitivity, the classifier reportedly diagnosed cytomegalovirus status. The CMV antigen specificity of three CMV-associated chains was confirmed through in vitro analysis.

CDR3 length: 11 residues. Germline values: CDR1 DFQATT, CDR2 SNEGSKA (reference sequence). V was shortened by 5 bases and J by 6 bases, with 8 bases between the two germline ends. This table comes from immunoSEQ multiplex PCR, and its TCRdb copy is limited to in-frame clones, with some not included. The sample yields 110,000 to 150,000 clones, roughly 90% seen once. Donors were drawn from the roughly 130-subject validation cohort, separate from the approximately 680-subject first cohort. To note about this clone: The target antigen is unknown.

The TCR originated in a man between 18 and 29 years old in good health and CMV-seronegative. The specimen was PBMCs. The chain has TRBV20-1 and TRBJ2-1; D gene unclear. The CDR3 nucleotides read TGCAGTGCTCCGAGGTTCAATGAGCAGTTCTTC. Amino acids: CSAPRFNEQFF.